Presented here are 19 T cell receptor beta chains from one specimen sequenced in a study of T cells in Graves' hyperthyroidism and ophthalmopathy. RNA transcripts served as the template for amplifying TCR beta CDR3 regions. The TCR CDR3 first-round RT-PCR relied on the HTBI primer set. TCRdb itself ran the multiplex PCR reads through MiXCR, one entry per CDR3 protein. The table lists about 400,000 distinct CDR3 sequences, over 13% of them singletons, with 28% in the top ten. Sequences were obtained from blood. Receptor source: a man aged 45-65 years with Graves' ophthalmopathy.

This clonotype was detected many times. The V call is TRBV27, the J call TRBJ1-4, with a weak D call TRBD1 (6 bases). Trimming took off 8 bases at V and 5 bases at J, with 21 bases between the two ends. Germline V gene sequence: CDR1 MNHEY, CDR2 SMNVEV (reference sequence). The CDR3 has 16 amino acids. The CDR3 is CASGVQGFSKNEKLFF. The CDR3 coding sequence is TGTGCCAGCGGAGTTCAGGGGTTTTCGAAGAATGAAAAACTGTTTTTT.

The table lists this clonotype with many counts. The chain has TRBV12-3 or TRBV12-4 and TRBJ2-2; 15 nucleotides match TRBD2. The V and J ends lost 7 bases and 5 bases, in that order; junction bases with no gene match: 5. CDR3 length: 16 amino acids. The CDR3 is CASTMGLAGGTGELFF. The CDR3 DNA reads as TGTGCCAGCACCATGGGACTAGCGGGAGGTACCGGGGAGCTGTTTTTT.

The chain has TRBV9 and TRBJ2-3; the match to TRBD2 covers 8 bases. V lost 2 bases, J lost 4 bases, and 6 bases stayed unmatched. The CDR3 is 15 residues long. Per the germline V gene, CDR1 is SGDLS and CDR2 is YYNGEE. The CDR3 nucleotides read TGTGCCAGCAGCGTTAGCGGGATGGAGGCAGATACGCAGTATTTT. Amino acids: CASSVSGMEADTQYF.

In its sample, this clonotype was seen a few times. This rearrangement joins TRBV6-1 to TRBJ2-7; maybe TRBD1 (6 bases). Trimming shortened V by 5 bases and J by 3 bases, and 14 bases separated the two germline ends. CDR3 size: 14 residues. Germline CDR1 reads MNHNS; CDR2 reads SASEGT. The CDR3 bases are TGTGCCAGCAGTCCACAGGGAGAGGTCTACGAGCAGTACTTC. Translation: CASSPQGEVYEQYF.

In its sample, this clonotype was seen a few times. The chain recombines TRBV29-1 with TRBJ2-1; D is possibly TRBD1 (6 bases). This CDR3 region has 12 residues. V was pared by 6 bases and J by 6 bases, with 12 bases between. In germline, CDR1 is SQVTM, CDR2 ANQGSEA. The chain's CDR3 is CSVLGQINEQFF. The CDR3 DNA reads as TGCAGCGTGTTAGGACAGATCAATGAGCAGTTCTTC.

V gene TRBV13 combines with J gene TRBJ1-1; D gene ambiguous. V was shortened by 5 bases and J by 5 bases, with 15 bases between the two germline ends. The CDR3 has 14 amino acids. The germline CDR1 and CDR2 sequences are PRHDT and FYEKMQ (reference sequence). The CDR3 DNA reads TGTGCCAGCAGCCGAATTCCGGGAGGGACTGAAGCTTTCTTT. Its translation: CASSRIPGGTEAFF.

In this sample, this clonotype turned up many times. V and J are TRBV2 and TRBJ2-4; a possible D gene is TRBD1 (5 bases). The CDR3 totals 15 residues. V dropped 7 bases and J dropped 0 bases, with 13 bases sitting between them. CDR1 SNHLY and CDR2 FYNNEI come from the germline V gene. The CDR3 DNA follows: TGTGCCAGCACCCTCAGGGAAGTAGCCAAAAACATTCAGTACTTC. The encoded protein is CASTLREVAKNIQYF.

This clonotype was counted at least ten times. V is TRBV13 and J is TRBJ2-5; TRBD1 is a possible D gene (6 bases). The CDR3 is made up of 16 amino acids. Trimming took 2 bases from V and 9 from J, leaving 22 bases between them. Germline loops: CDR1 PRHDT, CDR2 FYEKMQ (reference sequence). The CDR3 loop reads CASSLRRKGGGAAQYF. The CDR3 DNA reads TGTGCCAGCAGCTTAAGGAGGAAAGGGGGTGGAGCGGCCCAGTACTTC. Variable domain in full (rest from reference TRBV13 and TRBJ2-5): AAGVIQSPRHLIKEKRETATLKCYPIPRHDTVYWYQQGPGQDPQFLISFYEKMQSDKGSIPDRFSAQQFSDYHSELNMSSLELGDSALYFCASSLRRKGGGAAQYFGPGTRLLVL.

V is TRBV28 and J is TRBJ2-7; 9 bases agree with TRBD2. In germline, CDR1 is MDHEN, CDR2 SYDVKM. The J segment lost 3 bases and the V segment lost 1 base, leaving 7 bases of the junction unmatched. This CDR3 is built from 16 residues. This chain's CDR3 is CASSLFGASGDYEQYF. For the CDR3, the DNA is TGTGCCAGCAGTTTATTTGGGGCTAGCGGGGACTACGAGCAGTACTTC.

This clonotype was seen many times. The chain is built from TRBV18 and TRBJ1-1; D not certain. Germline V gives CDR1 KGHSH, CDR2 LQKENI. V lost 3 bases to trimming and J lost 11 bases, with 19 bases between them. There are 14 residues in the CDR3. The CDR3 DNA sequence: TGTGCCAGCTCACCTGACTTCCTATTCGACCGCGCTTTCTTT. Residues: CASSPDFLFDRAFF.

This chain connects TRBV25-1 to TRBJ2-6; 10 nucleotides align to TRBD1. CDR1 MGHDK and CDR2 SYGVNS come from the germline V gene. V lost 7 bases and J lost 0; bases outside the gene matches: 3. The CDR3 has 16 residues. In nucleotides, the CDR3 is TGTGCCAGCAAAAGACAGGGGGCCTCTGGGGCCAACGTCCTGACTTTC. It is translated as CASKRQGASGANVLTF.

The chain employs TRBV4-1 and TRBJ2-3; the D gene could be TRBD1 or TRBD2 (5 bases each). The CDR3 runs to 15 residues. Germline V CDR1 and CDR2: MGHRA, YSYEKL. Trimming removed 0 bases from V and 4 bases from J, with 11 bases in between. CDR3 in amino acids: CASSQDRRGADTQYF. The CDR3, as DNA: TGCGCCAGCAGCCAAGATCGGCGAGGGGCAGATACGCAGTATTTT.

This clonotype was found many times. The chain employs TRBV28 and TRBJ2-7; no clear D gene. From germline, CDR1 is MDHEN and CDR2 SYDVKM. Trimming stripped 4 bases from V and 0 bases from J, with 7 bases between. This CDR3 is 13 amino acids long. CDR3 in amino acids: CASSSKLSYEQYF. As DNA, the CDR3 is TGTGCCAGCAGTTCCAAACTCTCCTACGAGCAGTACTTC. Full variable domain (outside the CDR3, taken from reference TRBV28 and TRBJ2-7): DVKVTQSSRYLVKRTGEKVFLECVQDMDHENMFWYRQDPGLGLRLIYFSYDVKMKEKGDIPEGYSVSREKKERFSLILESASTNQTSMYLCASSSKLSYEQYFGPGTRLTVT.

The rearrangement joins TRBV20-1 to TRBJ2-7; 8 bases match TRBD2. The CDR3 runs to 15 residues. The V gene end was trimmed by 3 bases and the J gene end by 3 bases; junction bases not matched to a gene: 10. CDR1 DFQATT and CDR2 SNEGSKA come from the germline V gene (reference sequence). CDR3 bases: TGCAGTGCTAGGGCGGGAGGTAGCTACAGCTACGAGCAGTACTTC. This encodes CSARAGGSYSYEQYF.

Points on this clonotype: A much larger clone lies a single base off, so this may be a read error. This sequence joins TRBV20-1 and TRBJ2-1, with 9 positions matching TRBD2. Germline assignment: CDR1 DFQATT and CDR2 SNEGSKA (reference sequence). The CDR3 loop spans 15 amino acids. The CDR3 loop reads CSASYPSGKGYERFF. The CDR3 DNA is TGCAGTGCTTCTTACCCTAGCGGGAAGGGCTATGAGCGGTTCTTC.

This clonotype was seen at least ten times. J is TRBJ2-7 and V is TRBV3-1, with a tentative D call TRBD2 (6 bases). CDR3 length: 14 residues. Germline V lookup: CDR1 LGHDT, CDR2 YNNKEL (reference sequence). Trimming removed 4 bases from V and 5 bases from J, with 15 bases in between. CDR3 loop: CASSPGLAFNEQYF. Here the CDR3 DNA reads TGTGCCAGCAGCCCGGGACTGGCTTTCAACGAGCAGTACTTC.

The rearrangement uses TRBV6-1 and TRBJ1-1, with 7 positions matching TRBD1. Germline assignment: CDR1 MNHNS and CDR2 SASEGT. After removal of 8 bases from V and 4 bases from J, the junction contained 10 bases not matched to a gene. The CDR3 sequence is 14 residues long. For the CDR3, the DNA is TGTGCCAGCGCCTCAAAAGACAGGGTCACTGAAGCTTTCTTT. Protein: CASASKDRVTEAFF.

This clonotype was seen ten or more times. This chain links TRBV11-3 with TRBJ2-5, with 9 positions matching TRBD2. The V segment lost 5 bases and the J segment 4 bases; nucleotides outside the gene matches: 2. CDR1 is SGHNT and CDR2 is YENEEA in the germline V gene. The CDR3 extends over 13 amino acids. This CDR3 reads CASSNSGRETQYF. In nucleotides, the CDR3 is TGTGCCAGCAGCAATAGCGGGAGAGAGACCCAGTACTTC.

This chain connects TRBV5-1 to TRBJ2-6; D is ambiguous. The CDR3 is made up of 13 amino acids. The germline CDR1 and CDR2 sequences are SGHRS and YFSETQ. Deletions cut 7 bases from V and 4 bases from J, with 9 bases between. The CDR3 nucleotides read TGCGCCAGCGGCAGTATCGGGGCCAACGTCCTGACTTTC. The encoded protein is CASGSIGANVLTF.